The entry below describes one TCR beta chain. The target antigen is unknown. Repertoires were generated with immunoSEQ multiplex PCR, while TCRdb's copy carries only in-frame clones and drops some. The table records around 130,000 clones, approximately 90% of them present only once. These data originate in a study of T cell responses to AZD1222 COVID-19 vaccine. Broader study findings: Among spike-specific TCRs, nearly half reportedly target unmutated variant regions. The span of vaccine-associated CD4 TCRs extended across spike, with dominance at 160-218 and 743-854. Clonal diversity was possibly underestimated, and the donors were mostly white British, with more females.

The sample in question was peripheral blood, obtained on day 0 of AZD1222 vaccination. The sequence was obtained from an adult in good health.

CDR3 in amino acids: CASSVGLAGGASTDTQYF. CDR3 DNA: TGTGCCAGCAGCGTAGGCCTAGCGGGGGGTGCTAGCACAGATACGCAGTATTTT. This chain links TRBV9 with TRBJ2-3, with 11 bases aligning to TRBD2. J lost 0 bases, V lost 0 bases, and 6 bases had no gene match. The CDR3 extends over 18 amino acids. Germline V gene lookup returns CDR1 SGDLS and CDR2 YYNGEE.